Below, 27 T cell receptor beta chains from the same sample are listed, as sequenced in a study of T cell repertoires in aging, cancer and after chemotherapy. TCR beta rearrangements were amplified from peripheral blood genomic DNA. Rearranged V-D-J TRB sequences were amplified with a mixed TRB-A/B primer pool. TCRdb ran MiXCR on the multiplex PCR reads and lists one entry per CDR3 protein. The sample consists of some 20,000 distinct CDR3 sequences, roughly 37% of them appearing once. The sequencing input was blood. The receptors derive from a human donor with a solid tumor.

The rearrangement joins TRBV5-6 to TRBJ2-1, with 9 bases aligning to TRBD2. This CDR3 is 13 amino acids long. V was pared by 0 bases and J by 10 bases, with 2 bases of the junction left unmatched. Germline V CDR1 and CDR2: SGHDT, YYEEEE. CDR3 DNA: TGTGCCAGCAGCTTGGGACTAGCGGTCGAGCAGTTCTTC. Its protein is CASSLGLAVEQFF.

Concerning this clonotype itself: This may stem from a read error, because a much larger clone lies one nucleotide away. This chain joins TRBV29-1 and TRBJ2-3, with a possible D match to TRBD1 (6 bases). The CDR3 is 15 residues long. Per the germline V gene, CDR1 is SQVTM and CDR2 is ANQGSEA. V was cut by 4 bases and J by 2 bases, with 16 bases left in between. CDR3 in amino acids: CSVAVWGPHTDTQYF. Here the CDR3 DNA reads TGCAGCGTTGCTGTGTGGGGGCCCCACACAGATACGCAGTATTTT.

This clonotype was picked up a small number of times. The J gene is TRBJ2-2, the V gene TRBV5-1; 14 nucleotides match TRBD2. There are 17 residues in the CDR3. Germline CDR1 reads SGHRS; CDR2 reads YFSETQ. J lost 0 bases, V lost 5 bases, and 3 bases had no gene match. CDR3 region: CASSQTSGGANTGELFF. Here the CDR3 DNA reads TGCGCCAGCAGTCAGACTAGCGGGGGGGCGAACACCGGGGAGCTGTTTTTT.

This clonotype was seen a handful of times. The chain uses TRBV19 and TRBJ2-2, with D perhaps being TRBD1 or TRBD2 (6 bases each). CDR3 size: 12 residues. Trimming took off 10 bases at V and 9 bases at J, with 15 bases between the two ends. Looked up from germline, CDR1 is LNHDA and CDR2 is SQIVND (reference sequence). CDR3: CATGGSRWELFF. As DNA, the CDR3 is TGTGCCACCGGGGGCTCAAGGTGGGAGCTGTTTTTT.

Relative to its sample, this clonotype is medium-sized. The V gene is TRBV6-5, the J gene TRBJ2-3, with 15 bases aligning to TRBD2. V lost 7 bases, J lost 0 bases, and 8 bases stayed unmatched. In germline, CDR1 is MNHEY, CDR2 SVGAGI. This CDR3 has 18 residues. The CDR3 loop reads CASNRHGTSGGSTDTQYF. In DNA form, the CDR3 reads TGTGCCAGCAACCGACATGGGACTAGCGGGGGGAGCACAGATACGCAGTATTTT.

The gene calls are TRBV28 and TRBJ2-3; tentative D call: TRBD1 (5 bases). The V end was cut by 6 bases, the J end by 0 bases, with 13 bases between. This CDR3 is built from 15 residues. Germline V gene lookup returns CDR1 MDHEN and CDR2 SYDVKM. CDR3 bases: TGTGCCAGCAGCCCCCAGGGCAGAAGCACAGATACGCAGTATTTT. Translating it yields CASSPQGRSTDTQYF.

This clonotype was detected only a few times. The gene calls are TRBV5-4 and TRBJ2-2, with 12 bases identical to TRBD2. This CDR3 is built from 16 residues. Germline V gene lookup returns CDR1 SGHNT and CDR2 YYREEE (reference sequence). With 1 base clipped from V and 6 bases from J, the junction kept 4 bases outside the gene matches. The DNA of the CDR3 is TGTGCCAGCAGCTTGCCTCGACTAGCGGGAGCCGGGGAGCTGTTTTTT. This translates into CASSLPRLAGAGELFF. Drawing the rest from reference TRBV5-4 and TRBJ2-2, the complete variable domain is ETGVTQSPTHLIKTRGQQVTLRCSSQSGHNTVSWYQQALGQGPQFIFQYYREEENGRGNFPPRFSGLQFPNYSSELNVNALELDDSALYLCASSLPRLAGAGELFFGEGSRLTVL.

This clonotype showed up just once. The chain links TRBV7-9 to TRBJ2-5, with 8 positions matching TRBD2. CDR3 length: 14 amino acids. Germline CDR1 and CDR2: SEHNR and FQNEAQ (reference sequence). Trimming at V came to 5 bases and at J to 7 bases, leaving 9 bases not matched to a gene. The CDR3 coding sequence is TGTGCCAGCAGCACTAGCGGATTAGAGGGGACCCAGTACTTC. The encoded protein is CASSTSGLEGTQYF.

The J gene is TRBJ2-3, the V gene TRBV7-2; TRBD2 matches at 12 bases. CDR1 and CDR2 from the germline V gene are SGHTA and FQGNSA. Unmatched junction bases numbered 4, after V lost 3 bases and J lost 6 bases. The CDR3 runs to 15 residues. The CDR3 DNA follows: TGTGCCAGCAGCTTTCCTAGCGGGGGGGCCGATACGCAGTATTTT. Its protein product is CASSFPSGGADTQYF.

This clonotype showed up just a few times. The rearrangement joins TRBV5-4 to TRBJ1-3; D not certain. Germline V lookup: CDR1 SGHNT, CDR2 YYREEE (reference sequence). The CDR3 is 12 amino acids. V lost 2 bases and J 5 bases, leaving 5 bases between the germline ends. CDR3 nucleotide sequence: TGTGCCAGCAGCTTCGAACGAAACACCATATATTTT. It codes for CASSFERNTIYF.

About this clonotype itself: At one end, the junction sequence differs from germline, possibly due to a read error. The J gene is TRBJ1-2, the V gene TRBV18, with 10 bases that match TRBD1. Per the germline V gene, CDR1 is KGHSH and CDR2 is LQKENI. This CDR3 spans 16 amino acids. CDR3 sequence reads: CASSSPGQGVLDGYTF. As DNA, the CDR3 is TGTGCCAGCTCATCACCCGGACAGGGGGTCCTTGATGGCTACACCTTC.

The rearrangement uses TRBV27 and TRBJ2-5; 10 bases match TRBD2. The CDR3 has 17 amino acids. The J segment lost 1 base and the V segment lost 5 bases, leaving 10 bases of the junction unmatched. Germline lookup yields CDR1 MNHEY and CDR2 SMNVEV (reference sequence). Written as DNA, the CDR3 is TGTGCCAGCAGTACCAGGATGGGACTAGCGACCCAAGAGACCCAGTACTTC. This translates into CASSTRMGLATQETQYF.

The table lists this clonotype with a few counts. The V call is TRBV19, the J call TRBJ1-1; D not certain. The V gene's germline CDR1 is LNHDA and CDR2 SQIVND (reference sequence). This CDR3 is built from 13 residues. Trimming pared 6 bases from V and 5 bases from J, leaving 13 bases between. CDR3 sequence: CASSRNERTEAFF. CDR3 DNA sequence: TGTGCCAGTAGCCGGAATGAACGTACTGAAGCTTTCTTT. The complete variable domain, with remaining parts taken from reference TRBV19 and TRBJ1-1, reads DGGITQSPKYLFRKEGQNVTLSCEQNLNHDAMYWYRQDPGQGLRLIYYSQIVNDFQKGDIAEGYSVSREKKESFPLTVTSAQKNPTAFYLCASSRNERTEAFFGQGTRLTVV.

By share, this clonotype ranks as medium-sized. The rearrangement joins TRBV29-1 to TRBJ2-3, with 14 bases identical to TRBD2. V was pared by 5 bases and J by 4 bases, with 2 bases of the junction left unmatched. Germline CDR1 and CDR2: SQVTM and ANQGSEA. The CDR3 totals 14 residues. The CDR3: CSVTGLAGADTQYF. DNA for the CDR3: TGCAGCGTTACGGGACTAGCGGGAGCAGATACGCAGTATTTT.

This chain joins TRBV7-9 and TRBJ1-6, with a possible D match to TRBD1 (5 bases). The germline V gene has CDR1 SEHNR and CDR2 FQNEAQ (reference sequence). V lost 5 bases, J lost 7 bases, and 12 bases lay in between. The CDR3 runs 14 residues. CDR3 in DNA: TGTGCCAGCAGCCACGGGACCGAAAATTCACCCCTCCACTTT. Translation gives CASSHGTENSPLHF.

The chain uses TRBV30 and TRBJ1-2; 11 bases are shared with TRBD1. With 0 bases clipped from V and 1 base from J, the junction kept 7 bases outside the gene matches. CDR1 GTSNPN and CDR2 SVGIG come from the germline V gene (reference sequence). There are 17 residues in the CDR3. CDR3 loop: CAWSVGTGGVLNYGYTF. In nucleotides, the CDR3 is TGTGCCTGGAGTGTAGGGACAGGGGGAGTTCTTAACTATGGCTACACCTTC.

The chain couples TRBV6-5 to TRBJ2-3; weak D call: TRBD1 (6 bases). The CDR3 contains 15 residues. The V end lost 5 bases, the J end lost 6 bases, and 18 bases lay between the germline ends. The germline CDR1 and CDR2 sequences are MNHEY and SVGAGI. CDR3 sequence (DNA): TGTGCCAGCAGTCCCCCCGGCAGGGGAGAGGATACGCAGTATTTT. Amino acid sequence: CASSPPGRGEDTQYF.

There are a few counts of this clonotype. The chain employs TRBV12-3 or TRBV12-4 and TRBJ2-5; D remains ambiguous. There are 11 residues in the CDR3. V was shortened by 5 bases and J by 5 bases, with 6 bases between the two germline ends. This chain's CDR3 is CASSPRETQYF. The CDR3 nucleotides are TGTGCCAGCAGTCCCCGGGAGACCCAGTACTTC.

The chain employs TRBV27 and TRBJ2-5; no reliable D call. The CDR3 length is 13 residues. The V end lost 6 bases, the J end lost 5 bases, and 13 bases lay between the germline ends. Germline assignment: CDR1 MNHEY and CDR2 SMNVEV (reference sequence). The chain's CDR3 is CASRSGSSETQYF. The CDR3 DNA follows: TGTGCCAGCAGGTCCGGGTCCAGCGAGACCCAGTACTTC.

This clonotype was detected a few times. The chain joins TRBV6-2 or TRBV6-3 to TRBJ2-1; D remains ambiguous. CDR3 size: 13 residues. V lost 6 bases to trimming and J lost 7 bases, with 13 bases between them. Germline V gives CDR1 MNHEY, CDR2 SVGEGT. CDR3 region: CASRPTTANEQFF. The CDR3 nucleotides read TGTGCCAGCAGACCGACCACTGCAAATGAGCAGTTCTTC.

This chain connects TRBV5-4 to TRBJ2-7; TRBD2 might be the D (7 bases). Germline V gene sequence: CDR1 SGHNT, CDR2 YYREEE (reference sequence). The V and J ends lost 4 bases and 4 bases respectively, with 18 bases between them. The CDR3 is 15 amino acids. For the CDR3, the DNA is TGTGCCAGCAGCCCCCGGGGGGCCGGGAAATACGAGCAGTACTTC. Encoded protein: CASSPRGAGKYEQYF.

The chain carries TRBV5-1 and TRBJ2-3; D is possibly TRBD2 (6 bases). The V gene lost 7 bases and the J gene lost 3 bases, with 18 bases spanning the gap. The CDR3 has 15 residues. The germline gives CDR1 SGHRS, CDR2 YFSETQ. CDR3 coding DNA: TGCGCCAGCGGCCCCGCGGGCGGGAAAACAGATACGCAGTATTTT. It yields the protein CASGPAGGKTDTQYF.

CDR3 DNA sequence: TGTGCCAGCAGGCGGGAAAGCGGGGCCGATGAGCAGTTCTTC. Its translation: CASRRESGADEQFF. The V gene is TRBV6-2 or TRBV6-3, the J gene TRBJ2-1; 7 nucleotides line up with TRBD2. With V trimmed by 6 bases and J by 8 bases, 10 bases remained unmatched. This CDR3 is 14 amino acids long. Germline V lookup: CDR1 MNHEY, CDR2 SVGEGT.

This clonotype was observed a handful of times. Here the CDR3 DNA reads TGTGCCAGCAGCCAGGCCCTAGCGGGAGGGGAGCAGTACTTC. It translates to CASSQALAGGEQYF. The V gene is TRBV7-2, the J gene TRBJ2-7; 12 bases match TRBD2. V trimming: 5 bases; J trimming: 7 bases; junction bases outside the gene matches: 6. CDR1 and CDR2 from the germline V gene are SGHTA and FQGNSA. The CDR3 loop spans 14 amino acids.

V usage is TRBV30 and J usage is TRBJ2-1; D may be TRBD1 or TRBD2 (5 bases each). The CDR3 consists of 15 residues. The ends were cut back, 4 bases at V and 4 bases at J, with 17 bases in the middle. The germline V gene encodes CDR1 GTSNPN and CDR2 SVGIG (reference sequence). The CDR3 nucleotides are TGTGCCTGGACCCAGGGAGCGTCCCTTTACAATGAGCAGTTCTTC. This codes for CAWTQGASLYNEQFF.

The chain couples TRBV30 to TRBJ1-6; 7 nucleotides match TRBD1. The CDR3 spans 12 residues. Looked up from germline, CDR1 is GTSNPN and CDR2 is SVGIG (reference sequence). V was pared by 4 bases and J by 7 bases, with 1 base of the junction left unmatched. CDR3 in DNA: TGTGCCTGGACACAGGGGAATTCACCCCTCCACTTT. Residues: CAWTQGNSPLHF. Together with reference TRBV30 and TRBJ1-6, the CDR3 gives the full variable domain: SQTIHQWPATLVQPVGSPLSLECTVEGTSNPNLYWYRQAAGRGLQLLFYSVGIGQISSEVPQNLSASRPQDRQFILSSKKLLLSDSGFYLCAWTQGNSPLHFGNGTRLTVT.

The genes are TRBV30 and TRBJ1-5; D is possibly TRBD1 (6 bases). Germline CDR1 is GTSNPN and CDR2 is SVGIG (reference sequence). This CDR3 is 13 amino acids long. V was clipped by 5 bases and J by 3 bases, with 11 bases between them. CDR3 protein: CAWSTGPNQPQHF. Written as DNA, the CDR3 is TGTGCCTGGTCTACAGGGCCCAATCAGCCCCAGCATTTT.